This T cell receptor beta chain was observed in a study of esophageal squamous cell carcinoma under preoperative chemotherapy. This clonotype was picked up many times. Between the trimmed V and J ends, which lost 6 bases and 13 bases, there was a span of 19 bases. Germline V CDR1 and CDR2: MNHEY, SMNVEV (reference sequence). The CDR3 consists of 13 residues. The time point is: after preoperative PTX-NDP chemotherapy. TCRdb reprocessed the PCR reads via MiXCR and lists one record per CDR3 protein. The sample holds about 18,000 distinct CDR3 sequences, around 46% seen once. Sampling was done from a patient given preoperative chemotherapy. The sequence derives from a human donor with esophageal squamous cell carcinoma. The donor label of this sample is uncertain. The chain couples TRBV27 to TRBJ2-1, with D tentatively TRBD1 or TRBD2 (6 bases each). The CDR3 DNA sequence: TGTGCCAGCAGCCAGGGGACTTTAAACATTCAGTTCTTC. The encoded protein is CASSQGTLNIQFF.